The 13 T cell receptor beta chains below were found in one sample sequenced in a study of CD4 T cells in relation to SARS-CoV-2 and coronaviruses. The antigens of these receptors remain unknown. Before the COVID-19 pandemic, during about 2010-2018, CD4+ T cells were taken from unexposed donors. The cells were cultured for 9 to 11 days before CD4+ T cells were isolated. Data came from immunoSEQ multiplex PCR; TCRdb stores just in-frame clones and leaves some out. In the table there are some 21,000 clones, 74% of which are singletons. The sequenced sample consisted of CD4+ T cells from PBMCs, cultured in vitro. Every receptor here comes from a human donor in good health.

CDR3 loop: CASSNADRDTNTGELFF. CDR3 in DNA: TGTGCCAGCAGCAACGCGGACAGGGATACGAACACCGGGGAGCTGTTTTTT. The V gene is TRBV21-1, the J gene TRBJ2-2; the table gives TRBD1 as D, unverified against the DNA. TRBV21-1 is reported as a pseudogene. This CDR3 region has 17 residues.

This clone has a handful of counts. CDR3 region: CASSQELPNSPLHF. The CDR3 DNA sequence: TGTGCCAGCAGCCAAGAGTTACCAAATTCACCCCTCCACTTT. This chain joins TRBV3-1 (or the pseudogene TRBV3-2) and TRBJ1-6; D remains unclear. The CDR3 runs to 14 residues. V lost 0 bases to trimming and J lost 7 bases, with 7 bases between them. CDR1 and CDR2 from the germline V gene are LGHDT and YNNKEL (reference sequence).

The chain carries TRBV14 and TRBJ2-2, with D unclear. CDR1 SGHDN and CDR2 FVKESK come from the germline V gene. The CDR3 is 13 amino acids. Deletions cut 1 base from V and 3 bases from J, with 3 bases between. CDR3 sequence (DNA): TGTGCCAGCAGCCAAGCGGACACCGGGGAGCTGTTTTTT. Protein sequence: CASSQADTGELFF.

The chain carries TRBV30 and TRBJ2-5, with D possibly being TRBD2 (6 bases). V lost 4 bases to trimming and J lost 0 bases, with 12 bases between them. The CDR3 spans 14 residues. Germline V lookup: CDR1 GTSNPN, CDR2 SVGIG (reference sequence). This CDR3 reads CAWTQGTYQETQYF. DNA of the CDR3: TGTGCCTGGACACAAGGGACTTACCAAGAGACCCAGTACTTC.

The rearrangement uses TRBV30 and TRBJ1-4, with D perhaps TRBD1 (5 bases). The CDR3 is made up of 15 amino acids. V lost 1 base, J lost 7 bases, and 16 bases lay in between. CDR1 GTSNPN and CDR2 SVGIG come from the germline V gene (reference sequence). CDR3 bases: TGTGCCTGGAGTGATACACAGGTCTATGGTGAAAAACTGTTTTTT. It specifies CAWSDTQVYGEKLFF.

The V gene is TRBV11-2, the J gene TRBJ2-7; D is possibly TRBD2 (6 bases). The CDR3 consists of 13 residues. Trimming stripped 5 bases from V and 5 bases from J, with 13 bases between. The V gene's germline CDR1 is SGHAT and CDR2 FQNNGV. The DNA for the CDR3 is TGTGCCAGCAGCCATGGGGGGTGGGACGAGCAGTACTTC. Amino acids: CASSHGGWDEQYF.

The J gene is TRBJ1-5, the V gene TRBV19, with D possibly being TRBD1 (6 bases). The V gene's germline CDR1 is LNHDA and CDR2 SQIVND (reference sequence). The CDR3 spans 14 residues. Trimming pared 0 bases from V and 7 bases from J, leaving 10 bases between. The CDR3 DNA sequence: TGTGCCAGTAGTATAGATGGTGGGGGCCAGCCCCAGCATTTT. It encodes CASSIDGGGQPQHF.

V gene TRBV2 combines with J gene TRBJ2-3, with D unclear. V gave up 4 bases and J gave up 2 bases, with 10 bases separating them. Looked up from germline, CDR1 is SNHLY and CDR2 is FYNNEI. The CDR3 is made up of 14 amino acids. The CDR3 sequence is CASSASHNTDTQYF. Here the CDR3 DNA reads TGTGCCAGCAGTGCATCTCACAACACAGATACGCAGTATTTT.

This clone has a handful of counts. The V gene is TRBV7-2, the J gene TRBJ1-1; D might be TRBD1 (5 bases). This CDR3 comprises 13 residues. V lost 6 bases, J lost 2 bases, and 10 bases lay in between. Germline CDR1 reads SGHTA; CDR2 reads FQGNSA. The CDR3 protein is CASRIDSNTEAFF. CDR3 sequence (DNA): TGTGCCAGCAGGATCGACAGTAACACTGAAGCTTTCTTT. The complete variable domain, with remaining parts taken from reference TRBV7-2 and TRBJ1-1, reads GAGVSQSPSNKVTEKGKDVELRCDPISGHTALYWYRQSLGQGLEFLIYFQGNSAPDKSGLPSDRFSAERTGGSVSTLTIQRTQQEDSAVYLCASRIDSNTEAFFGQGTRLTVV.

V gene TRBV10-1 combines with J gene TRBJ2-2; TRBD1 is a possible D gene (6 bases). The CDR3 has 15 residues. Germline V gene sequence: CDR1 WNHNN, CDR2 SYGVQD (reference sequence). V was cut by 2 bases and J by 5 bases, with 12 bases left in between. In DNA form, the CDR3 reads TGCGCCAGCAGTGAGCGGCGGACAGCTACCGGGGAGCTGTTTTTT. Protein: CASSERRTATGELFF.

The CDR3 loop is CASSRRRTDRGHEKLFF. CDR3 nucleotide sequence: TGTGCCAGCTCACGCCGAAGGACGGACAGGGGGCATGAAAAACTGTTTTTT. The rearrangement links TRBV18 to TRBJ1-4; 11 bases agree with TRBD1. The CDR3 runs 17 residues. Germline values: CDR1 KGHSH, CDR2 LQKENI. Trimming removed 4 bases from V and 6 bases from J; junction bases left unmatched: 10.

The rearrangement links TRBV7-4 to TRBJ1-1; 8 bases agree with TRBD1. Losses at the gene ends were 5 bases for V and 3 bases for J; bases not matched to a gene: 11. CDR1 SGHVT and CDR2 SQSDAQ come from the germline V gene. This CDR3 region has 16 residues. In nucleotides, the CDR3 is TGTGCCAGCAGCCGACCGGCAGGGGGCTGGTACACTGAAGCTTTCTTT. This codes for CASSRPAGGWYTEAFF. The full variable domain, rest sourced from reference TRBV7-4 and TRBJ1-1, is GAGVSQSPRYKVAKRGRDVALRCDSISGHVTLYWYRQTLGQGSEVLTYSQSDAQRDKSGRPSGRFSAERPERSVSTLKIQRTEQGDSAVYLCASSRPAGGWYTEAFFGQGTRLTVV.

This clone was recorded once. The gene calls are TRBV5-4 and TRBJ1-2, with TRBD1 matching over 11 bases. CDR3 length: 16 amino acids. V trimming: 0 bases; J trimming: 4 bases; junction bases outside the gene matches: 5. Germline V CDR1 and CDR2: SGHNT, YYREEE (reference sequence). The CDR3 bases are TGTGCCAGCAGCTTGGCGGGGACAGGGGGAGCCTATGGCTACACCTTC. It codes for CASSLAGTGGAYGYTF.